This TCR beta chain was identified during a study of blood T cell repertoires in COVID-19. Clones were read by immunoSEQ multiplex PCR, and TCRdb kept only the in-frame ones, dropping some. The sample lists some 11,000 clones, approximately 88% seen once, with over 4.5% in the top ten. CDR3 size: 15 residues. The V gene's germline CDR1 is SQVTM and CDR2 ANQGSEA. Trimming pared 6 bases from V and 4 bases from J, leaving 21 bases between. The chain couples TRBV29-1 to TRBJ1-2; no clear D. The clonotype comes from a human donor in a cohort sampled during active COVID-19. Source material: peripheral blood. CDR3 protein: CSVLATGSSSYGYTF. DNA for the CDR3: TGCAGCGTGTTAGCAACCGGGTCTTCCTCCTATGGCTACACCTTC.